The text below deals with one T cell receptor (beta chain). Its antigen remains unidentified. There are no base qualities to consult, and no much larger clone falls within one base. Peripheral blood CD8+ and CD4+ T cells from healthy donors, Susac syndrome patients and multiple sclerosis patients were profiled using high-throughput TCR beta sequencing. Healthy donors were included as age- and sex-matched controls. Bulk CD8+ and CD4+ T cells were purified by magnetic negative isolation, whereas CD8+ TEMRA cells were enriched by FACS. Blood was drawn into EDTA tubes, processed within 24 hours, and PBMCs were isolated by density gradient centrifugation. PBMCs intended for TCR sequencing were cryopreserved in liquid nitrogen and were subsequently thawed in a 37 degrees C water bath. A purity of at least 90% was achieved for sorted or isolated CD4+, CD8+ and CD8+ TEMRA cells. V and J are trimmed by 2 bases and 1 base, and the gene matches miss 3 bases of the junction. The CDR1 and CDR2 encoded by the germline V gene are SGHTA and FQGTGA. The CDR3, from cysteine to phenylalanine, totals 15 residues. Only CDR3 DNA is held: 45 bases, read in frame from base 1.

This record belongs to a study of CD8 T cells in Susac syndrome (dated 2019 in TCRdb). For context, the study as a whole: The study used repertoire sequencing to test whether antigen drove CD8+ T cell activation and differentiation in Susac syndrome.

RNA was extracted using the RNeasy kit, and roughly 0.45 to 1 microgram was reverse transcribed with random hexamers. The immunoSEQ multiplex PCR assay, covering 54 Vbeta and 13 Jbeta segments, was used to amplify TCR beta CDR3 regions. PCR amplification bias was corrected by using a synthetic template baseline for primer optimization and computational correction. On the authors' methods: Reads were annotated to V, D and J genes according to IMGT and were analyzed with immunoSEQ Analyzer, with only productive sequences retained. Clonality was computed as one minus Shannon entropy normalized by log2 of the number of productive unique sequences. For each patient and control, public and private clones were evaluated within the 100 most prevalent clones. A clone was defined as Susac-specific if it was absent from the healthy and MS cohorts, from 950 to 1,300 published viral clones and from other ImmuneACCESS disease sequences. TCRdb trimmed public reads at Q25 via fastp, called clones via MiXCR and kept in-frame beta chains. A single entry per CDR3 protein holds the most common genes and DNA from its merged rows. V and J calls and clone size were set by TCRdb, not the authors. The sample table lists approximately 150,000 distinct CDR3 sequences, around 95% of them with a count of one. In total, the top ten clones hold more than 0.13% of the sample.

Broad study findings and their caveats: The number of individuals in the TCR sequencing and HLA analysis was acknowledged as relatively small.

Here the chain combines TRBV7-3 and TRBJ2-7, with 9 middle bases fitting TRBD2. The clonotype originates from a human donor in good health. Sequenced sample: CD4+ T cells from PBMCs. The CDR3 is CASSLAGGPSYEQYF. The base sequence is TGTGCCAGCAGCTTAGCGGGGGGGCCTTCCTACGAGCAGTACTTC.